This T cell receptor (beta chain) stems from a study of blood T cell repertoires in COVID-19. Overall study context: Acute and convalescent COVID-19 specimens originated in the United States, Italy and Spain.

Sequencing was performed with immunoSEQ multiplex PCR; in TCRdb, only in-frame clones are kept and a portion is missing. Of around 95,000 clones detected, 70% to 80% appear once; the ten largest clones hold over 30%. This CDR3 is built from 14 residues. Trimming left V 4 bases short and J 5 bases short, with 13 bases between. Looked up from germline, CDR1 is MNHEY and CDR2 is SMNVEV (reference sequence). The V gene is TRBV27, the J gene TRBJ2-3, with D possibly being TRBD1 (5 bases). The sequenced material came from peripheral blood. The clonotype was recovered from a man in his 70s with active or convalescent COVID-19. The CDR3 is CASSSLQGLDTQYF. DNA of the CDR3: TGTGCCAGCAGTTCCCTTCAGGGATTAGATACGCAGTATTTT.